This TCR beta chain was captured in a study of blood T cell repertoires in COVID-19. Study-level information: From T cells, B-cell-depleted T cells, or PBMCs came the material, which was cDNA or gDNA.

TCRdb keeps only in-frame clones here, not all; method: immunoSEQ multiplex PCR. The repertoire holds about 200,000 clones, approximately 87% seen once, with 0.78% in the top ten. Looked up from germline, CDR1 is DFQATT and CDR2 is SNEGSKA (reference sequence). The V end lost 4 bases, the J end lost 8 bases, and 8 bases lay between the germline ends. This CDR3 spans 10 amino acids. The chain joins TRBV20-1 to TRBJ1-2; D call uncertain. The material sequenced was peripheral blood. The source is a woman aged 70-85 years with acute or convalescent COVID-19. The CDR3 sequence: CSANGEGYTF. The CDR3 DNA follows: TGCAGTGCTAACGGGGAAGGCTACACCTTC.